These 8 T cell receptor beta chains came from one sample sequenced in a study of cytomegalovirus exposure and HLA in healthy donors (dated by TCRdb to about 2017). The method behind the library was the immunoSEQ multiplex PCR assay. For the multiplex PCR, a mixture combining 60 forward primers for TCR Vbeta segments and 13 reverse primers for TCR Jbeta segments was used. What TCRdb holds here is the immuneACCESS table cut down to in-frame rearrangements. Part of the clones is not present; checked against another copy, under half of the missing clones reflect an unresolved V gene, and the others are unexplained. For this sample there are some 120,000 clones; roughly two thirds appear just once. The ten largest clones represent roughly 1.6% of the sample. Sequencing was performed on PBMCs. All receptors derive from a young man in good health and CMV-seropositive.

V gene TRBV10-3 combines with J gene TRBJ1-3; D call uncertain. With 2 bases removed from V and 2 bases from J, the gap between germline ends came to 10 bases. Germline CDR1 and CDR2: ENHRY and SYGVKD. The CDR3 runs to 15 residues. In nucleotides, the CDR3 is TGTGCCATCAGTGAGGTTCGAGGGCCTGGAAACACCATATATTTT. This gives the protein CAISEVRGPGNTIYF.

The chain links TRBV7-9 to TRBJ1-1; D unresolved. This CDR3 region has 13 residues. Germline CDR1 SEHNR, CDR2 FQNEAQ (reference sequence). V gave up 5 bases and J gave up 1 base, with 8 bases separating them. CDR3 protein: CASSLFQNTEAFF. The CDR3, as DNA: TGTGCCAGCAGCCTATTCCAGAACACTGAAGCTTTCTTT.

This clone came up a few times. The junction differs from germline at one of its ends, possibly a read error. The chain has TRBV7-9 and TRBJ2-3, with a tentative D call TRBD1 (6 bases). CDR3 size: 14 residues. Germline loops: CDR1 SEHNR, CDR2 FQNEAQ (reference sequence). CDR3 bases: TGTTCCAGCAGCACCCCAGGGGATCGAGATACGCAGTATTTT. Translation gives CSSSTPGDRDTQYF.

The V gene is TRBV7-9, the J gene TRBJ2-1; the match to TRBD2 covers 9 bases. The germline V gene encodes CDR1 SEHNR and CDR2 FQNEAQ (reference sequence). The CDR3 covers 15 residues. The junction had 10 bases not matched to a gene; V was cut back by 5 bases and J by 8 bases. CDR3 DNA sequence: TGTGCCAGCAGCCCCCCGGAAGTAGCGGGAGATGAGCAGTTCTTC. It encodes CASSPPEVAGDEQFF.

About this clone itself: At one end the junction does not follow the germline gene, possibly because of a read error. The genes are TRBV7-7 and TRBJ1-5, with 7 bases fitting TRBD1. Germline V gene lookup returns CDR1 SSHAT and CDR2 FNYEAQ (reference sequence). The CDR3 runs 14 residues. The CDR3 DNA is TGTGCTAGCAGCTTAGGGGGCCCTAAGGGGCCCCAGCATTTT. This codes for CASSLGGPKGPQHF.

The chain recombines TRBV28 with TRBJ2-3; D ambiguous. The CDR3 runs 14 residues. Germline V gives CDR1 MDHEN, CDR2 SYDVKM. Trimming took 1 base from V and 6 from J, leaving 11 bases between them. CDR3 DNA: TGTGCCAGCAGTTTATATCAAACTGCCGATACGCAGTATTTT. Amino acid sequence: CASSLYQTADTQYF. Full variable domain (missing parts from reference TRBV28 and TRBJ2-3): DVKVTQSSRYLVKRTGEKVFLECVQDMDHENMFWYRQDPGLGLRLIYFSYDVKMKEKGDIPEGYSVSREKKERFSLILESASTNQTSMYLCASSLYQTADTQYFGPGTRLTVL.

This clone appeared a single time. The rearrangement links TRBV7-2 to TRBJ2-2; TRBD1 might be the D (6 bases). CDR1 SGHTA and CDR2 FQGNSA come from the germline V gene. The CDR3 consists of 14 residues. The V end lost 5 bases, the J end lost 6 bases, and 13 bases lay between the germline ends. DNA for the CDR3: TGTGCCAGCAGCCGACAGGACTGGTCCGGGGAGCTGTTTTTT. It yields the protein CASSRQDWSGELFF.

The chain combines TRBV23-1 with TRBJ2-1; 8 bases match TRBD2. TRBV23-1 is annotated as an ORF whose role is uncertain. V was pared by 0 bases and J by 5 bases, with 6 bases of the junction left unmatched. The CDR3 loop spans 16 amino acids. The CDR3 loop is CASSQSQRETDNEQFF. The CDR3 bases are TGCGCCAGCAGTCAATCTCAGCGGGAGACCGACAATGAGCAGTTCTTC.